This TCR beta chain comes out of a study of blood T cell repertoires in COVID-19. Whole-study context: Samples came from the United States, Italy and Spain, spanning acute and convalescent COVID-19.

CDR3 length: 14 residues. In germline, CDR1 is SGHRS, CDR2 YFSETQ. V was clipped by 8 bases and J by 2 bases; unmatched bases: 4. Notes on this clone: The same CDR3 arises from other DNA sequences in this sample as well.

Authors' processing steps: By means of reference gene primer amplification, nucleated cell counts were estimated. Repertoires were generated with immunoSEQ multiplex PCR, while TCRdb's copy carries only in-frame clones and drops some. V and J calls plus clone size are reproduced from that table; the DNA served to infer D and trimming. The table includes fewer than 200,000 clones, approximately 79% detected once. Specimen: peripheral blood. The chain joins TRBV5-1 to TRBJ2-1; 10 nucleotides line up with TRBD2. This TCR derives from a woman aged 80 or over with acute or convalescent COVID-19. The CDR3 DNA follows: TGCGCCAGTACCCTAGCGGGAGCCTACAATGAGCAGTTCTTC. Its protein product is CASTLAGAYNEQFF.